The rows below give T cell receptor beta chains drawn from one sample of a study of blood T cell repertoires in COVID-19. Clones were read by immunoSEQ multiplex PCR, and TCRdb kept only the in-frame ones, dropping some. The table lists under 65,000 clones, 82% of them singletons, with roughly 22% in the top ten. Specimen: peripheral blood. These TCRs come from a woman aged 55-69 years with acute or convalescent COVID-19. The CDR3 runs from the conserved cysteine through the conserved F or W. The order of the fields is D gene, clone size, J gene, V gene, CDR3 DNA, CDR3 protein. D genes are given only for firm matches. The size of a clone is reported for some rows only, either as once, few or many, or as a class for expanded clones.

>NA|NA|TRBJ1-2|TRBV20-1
TGCAGTGCTAGTTTTTATGAGGACAGCACTCATGGCTACACCTTC
CSASFYEDSTHGYTF
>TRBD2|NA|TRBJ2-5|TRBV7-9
TGTGCCAGCAGCCCGACTAGCGGGGAGACCCAGTACTTC
CASSPTSGETQYF
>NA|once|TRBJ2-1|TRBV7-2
TGTGCCAGCAGTTCCAATCGGAGGCAGGACTACAATGAGCAGTTCTTC
CASSSNRRQDYNEQFF
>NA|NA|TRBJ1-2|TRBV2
TGTGCCAGCAGTGAATCGGGGGAGGGCTACACCTTC
CASSESGEGYTF
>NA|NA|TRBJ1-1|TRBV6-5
TGTGCCAGCTTCCCCGGGACATTTATGAACACTGAAGCTTTCTTT
CASFPGTFMNTEAFF
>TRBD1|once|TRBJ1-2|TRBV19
TGTGCCAGTAGTATAGACACCGGGACAGGGAAGGGCTACACCTTC
CASSIDTGTGKGYTF
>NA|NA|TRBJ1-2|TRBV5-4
TGTGCCAGCAGCCAGGGGGGCTACACCTTC
CASSQGGYTF
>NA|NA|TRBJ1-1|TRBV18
TGTGCCAGCTCACCAAGACAGACCATGAACACTGAAGCTTTCTTT
CASSPRQTMNTEAFF
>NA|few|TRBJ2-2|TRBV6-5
TGTGCCAGCAGTCCCCAGGGGACCGGGGAGCTGTTTTTT
CASSPQGTGELFF
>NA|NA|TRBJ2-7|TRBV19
TGTGCCAGTGGAGGACTATCCGAGCAGTACTTC
CASGGLSEQYF
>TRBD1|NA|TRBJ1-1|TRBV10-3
TGTGCCATCAGTGAGCCCCGGGACAGGATGAACACTGAAGCTTTCTTT
CAISEPRDRMNTEAFF
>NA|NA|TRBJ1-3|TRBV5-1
TGCGCCAGCAGATCAGGGAACACCATATATTTT
CASRSGNTIYF
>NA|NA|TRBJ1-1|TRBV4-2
TGTGCCAGCAGCCAAGATCTTTTGAACACTGAAGCTTTCTTT
CASSQDLLNTEAFF
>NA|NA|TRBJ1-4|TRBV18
TGTGCCAGCTCACCAATGGGGCTAACTAATGAAAAACTGTTTTTT
CASSPMGLTNEKLFF
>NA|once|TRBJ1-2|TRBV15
TGTGCCACCAGCAGAGGTGACAGGAACTATGGCTACACCTTC
CATSRGDRNYGYTF
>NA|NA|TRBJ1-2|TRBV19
TGTGCCAGTAACTTCTATGGCTACACCTTC
CASNFYGYTF
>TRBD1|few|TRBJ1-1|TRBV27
TGTGCCAGCAGTTTCGGCAGGGGGCGCAACACTGAAGCTTTCTTT
CASSFGRGRNTEAFF
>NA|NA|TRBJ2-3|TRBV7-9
TGTGCCAGCAGCCGACGGGGACTGCACACAGATACGCAGTATTTT
CASSRRGLHTDTQYF
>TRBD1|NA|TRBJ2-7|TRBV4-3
TGCGCCAGCAGCCAGGCTGGGACAGGACCCTACGAGCAGTACTTC
CASSQAGTGPYEQYF
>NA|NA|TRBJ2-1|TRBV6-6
TGTGCCAGCAGTCCCAGTTCGGGAGAGCAGTTCTTC
CASSPSSGEQFF
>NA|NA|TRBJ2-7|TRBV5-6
TGTGCCAGCAGTGCTCTAGCGCTCCCTTCCTCCTACGAGCAGTACTTC
CASSALALPSSYEQYF
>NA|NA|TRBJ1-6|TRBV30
TGTGCCTGGAGTTCACGGGGGGCGTCTGGATCACCCCTCCACTTT
CAWSSRGASGSPLHF
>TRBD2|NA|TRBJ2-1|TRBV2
TGTGCCAGCAGAAGGACTAGCGGGGCCCCGGAGCAGTTCTTC
CASRRTSGAPEQFF
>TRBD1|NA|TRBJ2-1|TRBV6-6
TGTGCCAGCAGCCCAGACAGGGTAGGGGATGAGCAGTTCTTC
CASSPDRVGDEQFF
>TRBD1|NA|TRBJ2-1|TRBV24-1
TGTGCCACCAGTGATTATGGGACAGGTGATTACAATGAGCAGTTCTTC
CATSDYGTGDYNEQFF
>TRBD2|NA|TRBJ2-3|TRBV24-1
TGTGCCACCAGTGATTTGCCTAGCGGGGGGGCAGATACGCAGTATTTT
CATSDLPSGGADTQYF
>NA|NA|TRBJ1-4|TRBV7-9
TGTGCCAGCAGCTCGACCGGGACTTCCCACCTTTTGGCTAATGAAAAACTGTTTTTT
CASSSTGTSHLLANEKLFF
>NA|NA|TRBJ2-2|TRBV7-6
TGTGCCAGCAGCTATGGGAGCACAGGGATGGAAGGGGAGCTGTTTTTT
CASSYGSTGMEGELFF
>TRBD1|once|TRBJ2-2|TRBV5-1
TGCGCCAGCAGCTCAGCTTTACCGGGACAGGGGATCGGGGAGCTGTTTTTT
CASSSALPGQGIGELFF
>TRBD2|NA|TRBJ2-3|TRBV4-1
TGCGCCAGCAGCCTCCCGACTAGCGGGGGGCGCACAGATACGCAGTATTTT
CASSLPTSGGRTDTQYF